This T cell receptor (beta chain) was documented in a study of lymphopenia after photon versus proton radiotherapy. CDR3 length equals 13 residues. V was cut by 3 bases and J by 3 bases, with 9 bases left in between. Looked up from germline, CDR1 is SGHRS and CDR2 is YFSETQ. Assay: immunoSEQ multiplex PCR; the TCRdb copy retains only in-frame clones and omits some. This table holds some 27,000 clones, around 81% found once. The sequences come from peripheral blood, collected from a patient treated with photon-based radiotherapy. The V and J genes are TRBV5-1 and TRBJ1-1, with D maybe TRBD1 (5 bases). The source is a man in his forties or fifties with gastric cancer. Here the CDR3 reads CASSSGIDTEAFF. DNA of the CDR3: TGCGCCAGCAGCTCAGGGATAGACACTGAAGCTTTCTTT.